These 12 T cell receptor beta chains were sequenced from one sample in a study of control samples from healthy donors and cancer patients (TCRdb year 2020). Library generation was performed with the immunoSEQ multiplex PCR assay. TCRdb holds this immuneACCESS table with in-frame rearrangements only. Some clones are missing; in checked studies, unresolved V genes explain under half, and the rest has no known cause. The sample records about 160,000 clones, less than 95% of which are singletons. The top ten clonotypes cover 12% to 15% of the sample. The specimen was PBMCs. The receptors shown here come from a man aged 55 to 70 with colorectal cancer.

The rearrangement links TRBV5-4 to TRBJ2-7; 7 nucleotides match TRBD2. Germline CDR1 reads SGHNT; CDR2 reads YYREEE (reference sequence). V lost 4 bases and J lost 6; bases outside the gene matches: 13. The CDR3 is 15 residues long. CDR3 sequence (DNA): TGTGCCAGCAGCGGCGCATCCGGGACTAAGCTCGAGCAGTACTTC. Protein: CASSGASGTKLEQYF.

The V call is TRBV29-1, the J call TRBJ1-1; D unresolved. Germline values: CDR1 SQVTM, CDR2 ANQGSEA. Trimming cost V 5 bases and J 1 base, with 11 bases left between them. This CDR3 is 13 amino acids long. Here the CDR3 DNA reads TGCAGCGTTAAATTACAGAGGAACACTGAAGCTTTCTTT. It translates to CSVKLQRNTEAFF. Full variable domain (rest looked up from reference TRBV29-1 and TRBJ1-1): SAVISQKPSRDICQRGTSLTIQCQVDSQVTMMFWYRQQPGQSLTLIATANQGSEATYESGFVIDKFPISRPNLTFSTLTVSNMSPEDSSIYLCSVKLQRNTEAFFGQGTRLTVV.

This rearrangement joins TRBV3-1 (or the pseudogene TRBV3-2) to TRBJ2-7; TRBD1 might be the D (6 bases). Between the trimmed V and J ends, which lost 4 bases and 3 bases, there was a span of 13 bases. The germline CDR1 and CDR2 sequences are LGHDT and YNNKEL (reference sequence). The CDR3 sequence is 14 residues long. Here the CDR3 reads CASSRGQWNYEQYF. For the CDR3, the DNA is TGTGCCAGCAGCCGCGGACAGTGGAACTACGAGCAGTACTTC.

The rearrangement links TRBV24-1 to TRBJ1-4; D remains ambiguous. V shed 6 bases and J shed 0 bases, with 13 bases lying between them. The CDR3 is 16 amino acids. CDR1 KGHDR and CDR2 SFDVKD come from the germline V gene. The CDR3: CATSSSNFATNEKLFF. Written as DNA, the CDR3 is TGTGCCACCAGTTCTTCAAACTTCGCAACTAATGAAAAACTGTTTTTT.

The rearrangement links TRBV6-6 to TRBJ2-7; D gene ambiguous. Germline V gene sequence: CDR1 MNHNY, CDR2 SVGAGI (reference sequence). This CDR3 contains 11 residues. Trimming stripped 8 bases from V and 3 bases from J, with 8 bases between. In DNA, the CDR3 is TGTGCCAGCGTGGACGGCTACGAGCAGTACTTC. It specifies CASVDGYEQYF.

This clone was detected a few times. This chain uses TRBV2 with TRBJ1-1, with 8 bases lining up with TRBD1. This CDR3 is 14 amino acids long. Germline V gene sequence: CDR1 SNHLY, CDR2 FYNNEI. V lost 6 bases, J lost 5 bases, and 8 bases stayed unmatched. As DNA, the CDR3 is TGTGCCAGCAGCCGGACAGGGAGTAGTACTGAAGCTTTCTTT. Residues: CASSRTGSSTEAFF.

This clone was counted once. V and J are TRBV2 and TRBJ2-3; the D gene is possibly TRBD1 (6 bases). The CDR3 runs to 18 residues. Trimming removed 2 bases at V and 1 base at J, with 19 bases between. In germline, CDR1 is SNHLY, CDR2 FYNNEI. As DNA, the CDR3 is TGTGCCAGCAGTGAAATGGGACCGACAGGTTTGGGCACAGATACGCAGTATTTT. This translates into CASSEMGPTGLGTDTQYF.

V usage is TRBV7-9 and J usage is TRBJ2-3, with 11 bases identical to TRBD2. The CDR3 length is 16 residues. V lost 5 bases, J lost 5 bases, and 9 bases stayed unmatched. CDR1 is SEHNR, CDR2 FQNEAQ, per germline (reference sequence). CDR3 residues: CASSLFSGGAGDTQYF. CDR3 sequence (DNA): TGTGCCAGCAGCCTCTTTAGCGGGGGGGCAGGAGATACGCAGTATTTT.

With regard to this clone: The junction shows a germline mismatch at one end, possibly a read error. The V gene is TRBV5-1, the J gene TRBJ2-2; 8 bases are a match to TRBD2. CDR1 and CDR2 (germline): SGHRS, YFSETQ. The CDR3 consists of 15 residues. CDR3 nucleotide sequence: TGCGCCCGCAGCTTGGAGGCGGGGGGACACGGGGAGCTGTTTTTT. Protein: CARSLEAGGHGELFF.

The CDR3 loop is CASSLKWGETQYF. CDR3 DNA sequence: TGTGCCAGCAGCTTGAAATGGGGGGAGACCCAGTACTTC. The rearrangement joins TRBV5-5 to TRBJ2-5; D is perhaps TRBD1 or TRBD2 (5 bases each). The CDR3 length is 13 residues. CDR1 is SGHKS and CDR2 is YYEKEE in the germline V gene (reference sequence). The V end was cut by 1 base, the J end by 5 bases, with 9 bases between.

This chain links TRBV2 with TRBJ2-7, with no clear D. V was pared by 2 bases and J by 2 bases, with 10 bases between. CDR1 SNHLY and CDR2 FYNNEI come from the germline V gene. The CDR3 is 14 residues long. The CDR3 nucleotides read TGTGCCAGCAGTGAACAAGGATTACCCTACGAGCAGTACTTC. Amino acids: CASSEQGLPYEQYF.

The chain employs TRBV10-3 and TRBJ1-1; TRBD1 might be the D (6 bases). Germline V lookup: CDR1 ENHRY, CDR2 SYGVKD. This CDR3 has 12 amino acids. The V gene lost 9 bases and the J gene lost 1 base, with 9 bases spanning the gap. The CDR3 loop reads CAIRGGNTEAFF. The CDR3 DNA sequence: TGTGCCATAAGGGGGGGGAACACTGAAGCTTTCTTT.